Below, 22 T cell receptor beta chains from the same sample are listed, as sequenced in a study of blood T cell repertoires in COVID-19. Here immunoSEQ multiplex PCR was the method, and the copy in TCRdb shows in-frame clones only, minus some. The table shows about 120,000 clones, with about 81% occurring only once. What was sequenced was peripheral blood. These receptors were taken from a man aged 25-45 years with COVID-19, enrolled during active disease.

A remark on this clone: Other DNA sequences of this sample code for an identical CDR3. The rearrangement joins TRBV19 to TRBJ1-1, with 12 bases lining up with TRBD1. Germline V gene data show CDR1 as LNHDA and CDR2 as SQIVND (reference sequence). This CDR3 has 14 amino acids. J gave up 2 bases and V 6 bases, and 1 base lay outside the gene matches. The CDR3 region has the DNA TGTGCCAGTAGAGGGACAGGGGGCAACACTGAAGCTTTCTTT. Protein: CASRGTGGNTEAFF.

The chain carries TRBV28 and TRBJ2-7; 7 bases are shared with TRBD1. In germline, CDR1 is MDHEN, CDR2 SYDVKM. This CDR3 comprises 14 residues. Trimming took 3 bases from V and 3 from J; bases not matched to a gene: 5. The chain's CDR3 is CASSLSAGGYEQYF. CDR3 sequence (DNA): TGTGCCAGCAGTTTGTCGGCAGGGGGCTACGAGCAGTACTTC.

The CDR3 spells CASSPRDRQDGYTF. The DNA for the CDR3 is TGTGCCAGCAGCCCCCGGGACAGACAGGATGGCTACACCTTC. The V gene is TRBV7-9, the J gene TRBJ1-2, with TRBD1 matching 7 bases. CDR3 length: 14 residues. Germline V lookup: CDR1 SEHNR, CDR2 FQNEAQ (reference sequence). The trim removed 5 bases at V and 6 bases at J, leaving 9 bases unmatched.

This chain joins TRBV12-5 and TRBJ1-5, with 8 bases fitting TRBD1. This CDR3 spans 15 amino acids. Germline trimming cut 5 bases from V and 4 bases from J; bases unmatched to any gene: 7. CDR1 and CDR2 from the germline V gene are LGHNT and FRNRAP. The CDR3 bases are TGTGCTAGTGGTACCGGACAGGGAGGAAATCAGCCCCAGCATTTT. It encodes CASGTGQGGNQPQHF.

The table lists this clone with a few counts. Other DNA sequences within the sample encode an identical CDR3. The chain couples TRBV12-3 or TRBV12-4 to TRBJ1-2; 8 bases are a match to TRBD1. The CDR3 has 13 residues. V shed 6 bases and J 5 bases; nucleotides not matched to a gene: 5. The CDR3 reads CASSPGQAYGYTF. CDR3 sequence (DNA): TGTGCCAGCAGCCCGGGACAGGCGTATGGCTACACCTTC.

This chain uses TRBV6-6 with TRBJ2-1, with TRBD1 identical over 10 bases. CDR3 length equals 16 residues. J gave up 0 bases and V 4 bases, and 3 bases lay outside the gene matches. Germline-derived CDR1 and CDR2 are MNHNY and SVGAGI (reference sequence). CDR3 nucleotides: TGTGCCAGCAGTTCCCGGGACAGGGGCTCCTACAATGAGCAGTTCTTC. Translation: CASSSRDRGSYNEQFF.

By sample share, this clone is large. The CDR3 sequence: CSASEGLGEGTGELFF. The CDR3, as DNA: TGCAGTGCTAGTGAGGGCCTAGGGGAAGGCACCGGGGAGCTGTTTTTT. This chain uses TRBV20-1 with TRBJ2-2; either TRBD1 or TRBD2 may supply D (5 bases each). Trimming removed 3 bases at V and 4 bases at J, with 18 bases between. Germline V gene sequence: CDR1 DFQATT, CDR2 SNEGSKA (reference sequence). The CDR3 has 16 residues.

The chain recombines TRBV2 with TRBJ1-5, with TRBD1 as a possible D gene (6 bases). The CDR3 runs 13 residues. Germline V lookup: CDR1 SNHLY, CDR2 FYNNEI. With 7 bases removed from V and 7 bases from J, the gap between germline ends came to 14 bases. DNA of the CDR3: TGTGCCAGCAAGAAGCGCAGGGGCCAGCCCCAGCATTTT. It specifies CASKKRRGQPQHF.

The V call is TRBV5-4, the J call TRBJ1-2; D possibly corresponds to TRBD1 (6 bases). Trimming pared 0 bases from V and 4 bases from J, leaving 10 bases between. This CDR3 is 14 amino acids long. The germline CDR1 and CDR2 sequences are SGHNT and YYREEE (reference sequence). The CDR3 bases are TGTGCCAGCAGCTTGGACAGGGAGGGCTATGGCTACACCTTC. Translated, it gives CASSLDREGYGYTF.

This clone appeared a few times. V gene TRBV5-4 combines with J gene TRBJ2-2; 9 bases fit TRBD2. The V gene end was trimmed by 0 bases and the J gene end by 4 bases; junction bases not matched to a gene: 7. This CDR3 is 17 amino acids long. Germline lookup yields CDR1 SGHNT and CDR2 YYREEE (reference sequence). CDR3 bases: TGTGCCAGCAGCTTGGCCCCAGCGGGGGGTGTCACCGGGGAGCTGTTTTTT. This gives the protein CASSLAPAGGVTGELFF.

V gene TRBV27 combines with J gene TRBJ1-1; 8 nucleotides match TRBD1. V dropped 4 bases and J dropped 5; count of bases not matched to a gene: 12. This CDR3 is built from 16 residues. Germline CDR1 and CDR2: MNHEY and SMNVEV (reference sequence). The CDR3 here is CASSSRGRLGRTEAFF. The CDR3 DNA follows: TGTGCCAGCAGTTCCAGGGGGCGATTGGGGAGGACTGAAGCTTTCTTT.

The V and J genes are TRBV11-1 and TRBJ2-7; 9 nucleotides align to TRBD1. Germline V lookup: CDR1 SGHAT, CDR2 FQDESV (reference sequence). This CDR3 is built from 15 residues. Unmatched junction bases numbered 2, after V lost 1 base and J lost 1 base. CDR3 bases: TGTGCCAGCAGCTTAGAGGGGACAGGGTCCTACGAGCAGTACTTC. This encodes CASSLEGTGSYEQYF.

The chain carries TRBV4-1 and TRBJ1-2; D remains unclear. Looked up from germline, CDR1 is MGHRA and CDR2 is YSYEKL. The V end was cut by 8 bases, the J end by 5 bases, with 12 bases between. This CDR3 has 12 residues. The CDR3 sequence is CASSAPGYGYTF. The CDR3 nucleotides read TGCGCCAGCTCCGCCCCGGGTTATGGCTACACCTTC.

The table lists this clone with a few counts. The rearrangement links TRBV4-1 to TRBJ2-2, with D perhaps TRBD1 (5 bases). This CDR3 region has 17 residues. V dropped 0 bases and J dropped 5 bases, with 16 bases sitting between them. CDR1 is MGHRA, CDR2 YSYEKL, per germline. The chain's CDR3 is CASSQEGPGKGTGELFF. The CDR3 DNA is TGCGCCAGCAGCCAAGAGGGGCCAGGGAAGGGAACCGGGGAGCTGTTTTTT.

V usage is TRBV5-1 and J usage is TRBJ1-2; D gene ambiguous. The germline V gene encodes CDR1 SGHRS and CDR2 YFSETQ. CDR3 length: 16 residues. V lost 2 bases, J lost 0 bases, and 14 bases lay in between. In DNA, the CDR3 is TGCGCCAGCAGCTTTGACGCGCACCTAGCTAACTATGGCTACACCTTC. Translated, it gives CASSFDAHLANYGYTF.

The CDR3 here is CASRAPGLPNNEQFF. DNA for the CDR3: TGTGCCAGCAGAGCCCCCGGACTACCGAACAATGAGCAGTTCTTC. The chain carries TRBV28 and TRBJ2-1, with D possibly matching TRBD2 (6 bases). The germline V and J ends were trimmed by 6 bases and 5 bases, with 17 bases remaining between them. CDR1 and CDR2 (germline): MDHEN, SYDVKM. This CDR3 spans 15 amino acids.

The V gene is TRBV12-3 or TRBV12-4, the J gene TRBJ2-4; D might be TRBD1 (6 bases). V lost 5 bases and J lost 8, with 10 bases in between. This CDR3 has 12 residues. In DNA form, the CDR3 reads TGTGCCAGCAGTGCAGGGGCGGACATTCAGTACTTC. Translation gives CASSAGADIQYF.

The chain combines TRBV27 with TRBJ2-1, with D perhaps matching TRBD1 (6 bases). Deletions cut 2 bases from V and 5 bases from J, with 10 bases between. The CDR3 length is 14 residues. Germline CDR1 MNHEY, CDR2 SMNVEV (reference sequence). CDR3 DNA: TGTGCCAGCAGTTTAAACAGGGCTGACAATGAGCAGTTCTTC. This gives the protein CASSLNRADNEQFF.

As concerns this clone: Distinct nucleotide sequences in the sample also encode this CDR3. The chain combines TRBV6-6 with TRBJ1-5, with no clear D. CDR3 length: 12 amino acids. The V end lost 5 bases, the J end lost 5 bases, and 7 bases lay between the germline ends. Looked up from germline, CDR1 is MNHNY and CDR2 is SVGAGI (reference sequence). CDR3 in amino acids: CASSTDYQPQHF. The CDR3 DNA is TGTGCCAGCAGTACAGATTATCAGCCCCAGCATTTT.

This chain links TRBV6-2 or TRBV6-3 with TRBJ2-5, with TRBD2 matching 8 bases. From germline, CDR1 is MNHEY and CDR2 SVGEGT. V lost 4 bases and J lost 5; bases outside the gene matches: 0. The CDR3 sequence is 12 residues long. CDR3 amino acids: CASSWTSETQYF. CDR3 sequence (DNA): TGTGCCAGCAGTTGGACTAGCGAGACCCAGTACTTC.

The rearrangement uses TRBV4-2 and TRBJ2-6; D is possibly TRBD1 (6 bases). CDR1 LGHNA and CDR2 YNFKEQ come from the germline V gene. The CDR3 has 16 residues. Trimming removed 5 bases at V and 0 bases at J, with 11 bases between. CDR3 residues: CASSEDSPSGANVLTF. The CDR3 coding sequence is TGTGCCAGCAGCGAGGACAGCCCCTCTGGGGCCAACGTCCTGACTTTC.

In DNA, the CDR3 is TGTGCCAGCAGCGGAACAGGGGGGAGCAATCAGCCCCAGCATTTT. This translates into CASSGTGGSNQPQHF. This chain links TRBV2 with TRBJ1-5, with 8 bases lining up with TRBD1. There are 15 residues in the CDR3. Germline V CDR1 and CDR2: SNHLY, FYNNEI. Trimming at V came to 6 bases and at J to 1 base, leaving 5 bases not matched to a gene.